Many counts were recorded for the clone carrying this T cell receptor (beta chain). Its antigen is as yet unknown. This entry belongs to a study of T-cell reconstitution after alpha-beta-depleted transplantation in children. Overall study results and limits: Newly generated T cells supplied most T-cell counts and diversity one year post-transplant. Expanded clones from the graft, numbering several hundred, reportedly supplied alpha-beta T cells about two months after transplant.

This sample's TCRbeta library carried unique molecular identifier barcodes. TCRdb analysed the PCR reads with MiXCR anew, one entry per CDR3 protein. Among approximately 290,000 distinct CDR3 sequences listed, approximately 10% were seen once. The sequenced sample was peripheral blood, obtained 180 days after TCRalphabeta/CD19-depleted stem cell transplant. The origin of this receptor is a male patient between 2 and 10 years old who had a stem cell transplant for chronic granulomatous disease, so the T cells may come from the graft donor.

CDR3 sequence reads: CASSSQVSSTDTQYF. The CDR3 coding sequence is TGTGCCAGCAGTTCCCAAGTATCTAGCACAGATACGCAGTATTTT. This chain uses TRBV12-3 or TRBV12-4 with TRBJ2-3; no firm D call. The V gene lost 4 bases and the J gene lost 0 bases, with 11 bases spanning the gap. The length of the CDR3 is 15 residues.